These 21 T cell receptor beta chains came from one sample sequenced in a study of T cells after yellow fever vaccination. TCRdb processed the 5' RACE reads anew with MiXCR; each CDR3 protein has one entry. The sample carries some 260,000 distinct CDR3 sequences, around 4.9% recorded once. The input for sequencing was CD4+ T cells sorted from PBMCs, taken on the day of the yellow fever booster vaccination. These receptors came from a man younger than 35 who received the YFV17D yellow fever vaccine.

The sample holds a few counts of this clonotype. The chain links TRBV20-1 to TRBJ2-7, with D possibly matching TRBD1 (6 bases). The CDR3 contains 12 residues. Deletions cut 7 bases from V and 6 bases from J, with 16 bases between. Germline assignment: CDR1 DFQATT and CDR2 SNEGSKA (reference sequence). CDR3 sequence reads: CSGMQGSGEQYF. The CDR3 DNA sequence: TGCAGTGGTATGCAGGGGTCTGGCGAGCAGTACTTC.

V and J are TRBV7-2 and TRBJ1-2; 7 nucleotides align to TRBD1. CDR1 and CDR2 (germline): SGHTA, FQGNSA. The CDR3 loop spans 15 amino acids. The V segment lost 3 bases and the J segment 3 bases; nucleotides outside the gene matches: 7. The CDR3 sequence is CASSLEGAKDYGYTF. The CDR3 region has the DNA TGTGCCAGCAGCTTGGAGGGGGCGAAGGACTATGGCTACACCTTC.

Many counts were recorded for this clonotype. This chain links TRBV5-1 with TRBJ2-5; D is uncertain. In germline, CDR1 is SGHRS, CDR2 YFSETQ. The CDR3 consists of 17 residues. Trimming took off 1 base at V and 4 bases at J, with 20 bases between the two ends. DNA for the CDR3: TGCGCCAGCAGCTTGTCCCATACTGTAGCTTCGTTAGAGACCCAGTACTTC. It translates to CASSLSHTVASLETQYF.

This clonotype was detected a few times. This sequence joins TRBV12-5 and TRBJ2-5, with D uncertain. Germline V gene lookup returns CDR1 LGHNT and CDR2 FRNRAP. Trimming cost V 5 bases and J 2 bases, with 12 bases left between them. This CDR3 contains 14 residues. CDR3 DNA: TGTGCTAGTGGTCCCGGACGGGTTCAAGAGACCCAGTACTTC. Translating it yields CASGPGRVQETQYF.

This clonotype was seen ten or more times. DNA of the CDR3: TGCAGTGCCCTTACCGGGACAGGGGGGAGAAGCTACACCTTC. Translating it yields CSALTGTGGRSYTF. The chain employs TRBV20-1 and TRBJ1-2, with 11 positions matching TRBD1. Germline loops: CDR1 DFQATT, CDR2 SNEGSKA (reference sequence). The CDR3 runs 14 residues. The trim removed 6 bases at V and 9 bases at J, leaving 12 bases unmatched.

This clonotype was picked up a small number of times. The rearrangement uses TRBV7-2 and TRBJ2-3; a possible D gene is TRBD1 (6 bases). In germline, CDR1 is SGHTA, CDR2 FQGNSA. The ends were cut back, 1 base at V and 2 bases at J, with 10 bases in the middle. The CDR3 is made up of 15 amino acids. CDR3 amino acids: CASSLGGQDTDTQYF. DNA for the CDR3: TGTGCCAGCAGCTTAGGGGGGCAGGACACAGATACGCAGTATTTT.

This clonotype appeared a few times. The rearrangement joins TRBV7-2 to TRBJ1-5, with TRBD1 identical over 7 bases. The J segment lost 2 bases and the V segment lost 0 bases, leaving 13 bases of the junction unmatched. The CDR3 has 19 amino acids. Germline CDR1 is SGHTA and CDR2 is FQGNSA. The CDR3 sequence: CASSLASRAGGLGNQPQHF. CDR3 DNA: TGTGCCAGCAGCTTAGCATCTCGGGCAGGGGGATTGGGCAATCAGCCCCAGCATTTT.

This clonotype is medium-sized. The rearrangement links TRBV5-1 to TRBJ2-3, with unresolved D. This CDR3 has 14 amino acids. Trimming cost V 0 bases and J 0 bases, with 5 bases left between them. Per germline, CDR1 SGHRS and CDR2 YFSETQ. The CDR3, as DNA: TGCGCCAGCAGCTTGGGGCAAAGCACAGATACGCAGTATTTT. This codes for CASSLGQSTDTQYF. The variable domain in full, with the rest retrieved from reference TRBV5-1 and TRBJ2-3, is KAGVTQTPRYLIKTRGQQVTLSCSPISGHRSVSWYQQTPGQGLQFLFEYFSETQRNKGNFPGRFSGRQFSNSRSEMNVSTLELGDSALYLCASSLGQSTDTQYFGPGTRLTVL.

This clonotype was counted ten times or more. V is TRBV5-1 and J is TRBJ2-3; D unresolved. V shed 5 bases and J shed 2 bases, with 6 bases lying between them. The germline V gene encodes CDR1 SGHRS and CDR2 YFSETQ. The CDR3 sequence is 12 residues long. The CDR3 bases are TGCGCCAGCAGTTCCCCCACAGATACGCAGTATTTT. Protein sequence: CASSSPTDTQYF.

Ten or more counts support this clonotype. The chain's CDR3 is CASSPDSFSYNEQFF. The CDR3 DNA sequence: TGTGCCAGCAGCCCGGACAGCTTCTCCTACAATGAGCAGTTCTTC. This rearrangement joins TRBV5-5 to TRBJ2-1, with a possible D match to TRBD1 (6 bases). CDR1 and CDR2 (germline): SGHKS, YYEKEE (reference sequence). V gave up 4 bases and J gave up 0 bases, with 11 bases separating them. CDR3 length equals 15 residues. Complete variable domain (other parts from reference TRBV5-5 and TRBJ2-1): DAGVTQSPTHLIKTRGQQVTLRCSPISGHKSVSWYQQVLGQGPQFIFQYYEKEERGRGNFPDRFSARQFPNYSSELNVNALLLGDSALYLCASSPDSFSYNEQFFGPGTRLTVL.

Only a few counts were recorded for this clonotype. The chain joins TRBV30 to TRBJ1-2; perhaps TRBD1 as D (5 bases). Germline V lookup: CDR1 GTSNPN, CDR2 SVGIG (reference sequence). The CDR3 runs 14 residues. Trimming stripped 4 bases from V and 2 bases from J, with 14 bases between. The CDR3 loop is CAWTRVPRNYGYTF. CDR3 nucleotide sequence: TGTGCCTGGACCAGGGTCCCCCGGAACTATGGCTACACCTTC.

This clonotype appeared many times. The chain is built from TRBV5-1 and TRBJ2-1; 9 nucleotides align to TRBD2. The length of the CDR3 is 14 residues. Germline loops: CDR1 SGHRS, CDR2 YFSETQ. Trimming took 6 bases from V and 5 from J; bases not matched to a gene: 6. DNA of the CDR3: TGCGCCAGCAATATGGTAGCGGGGGACAATGAGCAGTTCTTC. It codes for CASNMVAGDNEQFF.

In this sample, this clonotype turned up a few times. The CDR3 region has the DNA TGCGCCAGCAGCCAAGATACGCAGGGTCAGCCCCAGCATTTT. This gives the protein CASSQDTQGQPQHF. The rearrangement uses TRBV4-1 and TRBJ1-5; D perhaps matches TRBD1 (5 bases). V gave up 0 bases and J gave up 6 bases, with 9 bases separating them. This CDR3 is built from 14 residues. Germline V CDR1 and CDR2: MGHRA, YSYEKL.

The chain carries TRBV28 and TRBJ1-1, with a weak D call TRBD1 (6 bases). This CDR3 comprises 13 residues. The V end was cut by 6 bases, the J end by 4 bases, with 12 bases between. Germline V gene lookup returns CDR1 MDHEN and CDR2 SYDVKM. The CDR3: CASRYRVVTEAFF. CDR3 in DNA: TGTGCCAGCAGATACAGGGTTGTCACTGAAGCTTTCTTT.

This chain uses TRBV4-1 with TRBJ2-2, with TRBD1 matching over 12 bases. The CDR3 covers 18 residues. J gave up 7 bases and V 4 bases, and 13 bases lay outside the gene matches. Per the germline V gene, CDR1 is MGHRA and CDR2 is YSYEKL. This chain's CDR3 is CASSLEIGTGGLYGELFF. The CDR3 DNA reads as TGCGCCAGCAGCCTAGAAATTGGGACAGGGGGCTTGTACGGGGAGCTGTTTTTT.

The J gene is TRBJ2-1, the V gene TRBV9, with 12 bases lining up with TRBD1. This CDR3 has 15 residues. CDR1 is SGDLS, CDR2 YYNGEE, per germline. The trim removed 3 bases at V and 7 bases at J, leaving 5 bases unmatched. The chain's CDR3 is CASSGRDRGRNEQFF. As DNA, the CDR3 is TGTGCCAGCAGCGGCCGGGACAGGGGGCGGAATGAGCAGTTCTTC.

This clonotype was seen more than once but under ten times. The V and J genes are TRBV12-3 or TRBV12-4 and TRBJ1-2; the D gene is possibly TRBD1 (5 bases). The CDR3 spans 14 residues. V was clipped by 1 base and J by 2 bases, with 8 bases between them. CDR3 region: CASSLGGLNYGYTF. In DNA, the CDR3 is TGTGCCAGCAGTTTAGGGGGACTGAACTATGGCTACACCTTC.

This clonotype occurred many times. The chain recombines TRBV7-2 with TRBJ1-1; D not certain. Germline V lookup: CDR1 SGHTA, CDR2 FQGNSA. The CDR3 spans 15 residues. Trimming stripped 1 base from V and 0 bases from J, with 9 bases between. CDR3 sequence (DNA): TGTGCCAGCAGCTTAGGGGTAGGCATGAACACTGAAGCTTTCTTT. This sequence encodes CASSLGVGMNTEAFF. The entire variable domain, with the rest obtained from reference TRBV7-2 and TRBJ1-1, is as follows: GAGVSQSPSNKVTEKGKDVELRCDPISGHTALYWYRQSLGQGLEFLIYFQGNSAPDKSGLPSDRFSAERTGGSVSTLTIQRTQQEDSAVYLCASSLGVGMNTEAFFGQGTRLTVV.

This sequence joins TRBV5-1 and TRBJ1-3; TRBD1 might be the D (6 bases). In germline, CDR1 is SGHRS, CDR2 YFSETQ. The ends were cut back, 3 bases at V and 3 bases at J, with 16 bases in the middle. The CDR3 covers 16 residues. DNA of the CDR3: TGCGCCAGCAGCTCTCAGCCGACAGGAGATGGAAACACCATATATTTT. This sequence encodes CASSSQPTGDGNTIYF.

The chain couples TRBV5-4 to TRBJ2-1, with TRBD2 identical over 7 bases. CDR3 length: 14 amino acids. The germline V gene has CDR1 SGHNT and CDR2 YYREEE (reference sequence). With 3 bases clipped from V and 4 bases from J, the junction kept 4 bases outside the gene matches. The CDR3 protein is CASSSGGRYNEQFF. The CDR3 nucleotides read TGTGCCAGCAGCTCTGGCGGGAGATACAATGAGCAGTTCTTC.

This clonotype came up many times. This chain connects TRBV18 to TRBJ1-1; no firm D call. Per germline, CDR1 KGHSH and CDR2 LQKENI. The ends were cut back, 8 bases at V and 3 bases at J, with 13 bases in the middle. The CDR3 covers 13 residues. The CDR3 reads CASTGDSHTEAFF. The CDR3 DNA is TGTGCCAGCACTGGTGATTCGCACACTGAAGCTTTCTTT.